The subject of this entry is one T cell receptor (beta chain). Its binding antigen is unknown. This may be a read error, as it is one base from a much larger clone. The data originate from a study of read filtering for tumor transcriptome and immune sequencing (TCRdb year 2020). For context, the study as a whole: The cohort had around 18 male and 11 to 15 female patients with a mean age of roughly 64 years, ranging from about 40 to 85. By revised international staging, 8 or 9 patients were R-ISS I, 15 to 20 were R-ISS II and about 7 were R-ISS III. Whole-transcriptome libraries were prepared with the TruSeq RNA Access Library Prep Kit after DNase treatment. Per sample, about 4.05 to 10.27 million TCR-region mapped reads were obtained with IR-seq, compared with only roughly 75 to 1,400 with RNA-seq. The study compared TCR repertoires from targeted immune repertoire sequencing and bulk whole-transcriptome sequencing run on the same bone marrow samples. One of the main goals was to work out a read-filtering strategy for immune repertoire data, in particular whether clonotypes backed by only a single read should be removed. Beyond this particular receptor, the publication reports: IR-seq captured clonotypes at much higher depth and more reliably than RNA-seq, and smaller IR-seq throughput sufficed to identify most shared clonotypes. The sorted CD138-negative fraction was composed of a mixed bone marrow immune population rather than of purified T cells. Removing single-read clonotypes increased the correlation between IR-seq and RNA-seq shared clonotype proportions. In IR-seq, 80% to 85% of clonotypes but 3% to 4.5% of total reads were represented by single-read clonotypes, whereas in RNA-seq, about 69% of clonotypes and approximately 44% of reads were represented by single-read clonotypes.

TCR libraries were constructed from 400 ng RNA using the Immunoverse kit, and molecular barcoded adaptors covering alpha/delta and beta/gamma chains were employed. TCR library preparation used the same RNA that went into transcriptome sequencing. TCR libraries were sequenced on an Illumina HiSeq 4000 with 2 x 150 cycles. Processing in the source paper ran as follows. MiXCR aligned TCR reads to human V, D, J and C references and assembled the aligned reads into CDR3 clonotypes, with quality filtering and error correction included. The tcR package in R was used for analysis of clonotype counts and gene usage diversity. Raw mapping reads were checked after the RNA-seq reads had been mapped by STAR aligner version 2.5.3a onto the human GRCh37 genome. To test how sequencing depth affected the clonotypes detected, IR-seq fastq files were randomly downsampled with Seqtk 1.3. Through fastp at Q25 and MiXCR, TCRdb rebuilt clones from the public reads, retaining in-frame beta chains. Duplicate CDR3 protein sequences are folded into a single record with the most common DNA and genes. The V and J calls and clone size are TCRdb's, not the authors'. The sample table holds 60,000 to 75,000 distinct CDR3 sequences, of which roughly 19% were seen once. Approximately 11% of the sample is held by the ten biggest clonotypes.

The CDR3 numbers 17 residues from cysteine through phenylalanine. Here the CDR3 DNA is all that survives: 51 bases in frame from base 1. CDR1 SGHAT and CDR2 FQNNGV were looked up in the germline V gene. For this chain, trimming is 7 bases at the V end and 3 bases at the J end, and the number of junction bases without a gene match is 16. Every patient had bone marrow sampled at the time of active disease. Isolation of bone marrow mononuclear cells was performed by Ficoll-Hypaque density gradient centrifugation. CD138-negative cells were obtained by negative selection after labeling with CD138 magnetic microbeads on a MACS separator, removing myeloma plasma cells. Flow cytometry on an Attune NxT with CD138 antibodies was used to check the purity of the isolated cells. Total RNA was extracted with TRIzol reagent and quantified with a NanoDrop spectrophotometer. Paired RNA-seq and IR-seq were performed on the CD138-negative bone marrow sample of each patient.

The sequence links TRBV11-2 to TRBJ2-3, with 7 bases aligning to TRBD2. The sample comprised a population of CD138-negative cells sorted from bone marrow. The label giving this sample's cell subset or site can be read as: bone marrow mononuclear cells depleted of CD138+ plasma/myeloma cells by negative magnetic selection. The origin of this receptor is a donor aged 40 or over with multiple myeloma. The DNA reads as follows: TGTGCCAGCAACACAAGGCTAGCGGAGGGCCCGACAGATACGCAGTATTTT. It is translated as CASNTRLAEGPTDTQYF.